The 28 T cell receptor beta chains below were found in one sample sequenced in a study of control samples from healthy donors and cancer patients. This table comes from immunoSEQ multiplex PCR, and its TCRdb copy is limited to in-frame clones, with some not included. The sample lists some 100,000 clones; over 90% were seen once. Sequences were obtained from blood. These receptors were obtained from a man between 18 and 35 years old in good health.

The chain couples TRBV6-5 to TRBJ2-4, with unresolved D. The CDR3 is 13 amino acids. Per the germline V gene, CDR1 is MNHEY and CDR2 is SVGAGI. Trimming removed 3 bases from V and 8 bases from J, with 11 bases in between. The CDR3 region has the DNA TGTGCCAGCAGTTATAGGGCGAGGTACATTCAGTACTTC. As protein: CASSYRARYIQYF.

CDR3 in amino acids: CASRPSGASTDTQYF. The CDR3 DNA is TGTGCCAGCAGACCTAGCGGGGCCAGCACAGATACGCAGTATTTT. V gene TRBV6-5 combines with J gene TRBJ2-3, with 9 bases lining up with TRBD2. Germline V gives CDR1 MNHEY, CDR2 SVGAGI. V lost 6 bases to trimming and J lost 0 bases; unmatched junction nucleotides: 4. The CDR3 is made up of 15 amino acids.

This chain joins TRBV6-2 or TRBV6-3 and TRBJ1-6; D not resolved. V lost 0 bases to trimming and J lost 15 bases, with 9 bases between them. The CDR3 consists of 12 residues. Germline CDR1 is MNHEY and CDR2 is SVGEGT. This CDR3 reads CASSYSRRLLHF. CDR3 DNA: TGTGCCAGCAGTTACTCGCGGCGACTCCTCCACTTT.

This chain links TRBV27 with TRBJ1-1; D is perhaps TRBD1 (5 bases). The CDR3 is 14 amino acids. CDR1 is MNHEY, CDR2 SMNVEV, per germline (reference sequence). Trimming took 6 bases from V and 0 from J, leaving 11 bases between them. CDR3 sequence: CASRTGRLNTEAFF. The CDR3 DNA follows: TGTGCCAGCAGGACGGGACGGCTGAACACTGAAGCTTTCTTT.

The CDR3 region is CASSPQGNSPLHF. CDR3 nucleotides: TGTGCCAGCAGCCCACAGGGAAATTCACCCCTCCACTTT. V and J are TRBV12-3 or TRBV12-4 and TRBJ1-6; tentatively, D is TRBD1 (6 bases). The V gene lost 6 bases and the J gene lost 7 bases, with 10 bases spanning the gap. The CDR3 length is 13 residues.

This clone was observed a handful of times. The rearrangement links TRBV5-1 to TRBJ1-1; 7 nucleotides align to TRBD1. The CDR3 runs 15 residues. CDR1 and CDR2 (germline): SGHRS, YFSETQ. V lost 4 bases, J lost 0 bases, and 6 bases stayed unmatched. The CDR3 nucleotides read TGCGCCAGCAGCCACAGGGGACTGATGAACACTGAAGCTTTCTTT. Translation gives CASSHRGLMNTEAFF.

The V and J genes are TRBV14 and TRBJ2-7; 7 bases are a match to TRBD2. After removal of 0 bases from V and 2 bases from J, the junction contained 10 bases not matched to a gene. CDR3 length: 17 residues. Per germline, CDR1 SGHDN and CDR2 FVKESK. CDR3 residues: CASSQDLTGGVPYEQYF. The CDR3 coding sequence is TGTGCCAGCAGCCAAGATCTAACGGGGGGAGTACCCTACGAGCAGTACTTC.

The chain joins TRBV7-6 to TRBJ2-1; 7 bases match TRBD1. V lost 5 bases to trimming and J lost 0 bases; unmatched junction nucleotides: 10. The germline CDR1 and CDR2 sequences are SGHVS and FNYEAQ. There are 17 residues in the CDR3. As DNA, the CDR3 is TGTGCCAGCAGCCCGGACAGGATAACGAGCTCCTACAATGAGCAGTTCTTC. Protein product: CASSPDRITSSYNEQFF.

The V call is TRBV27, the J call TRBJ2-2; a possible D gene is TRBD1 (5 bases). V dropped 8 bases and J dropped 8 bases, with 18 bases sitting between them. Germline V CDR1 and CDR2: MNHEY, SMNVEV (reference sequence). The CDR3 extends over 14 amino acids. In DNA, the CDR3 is TGTGCCAGCTCTGGGGCTATTTCAGTAGGGGAGCTGTTTTTT. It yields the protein CASSGAISVGELFF.

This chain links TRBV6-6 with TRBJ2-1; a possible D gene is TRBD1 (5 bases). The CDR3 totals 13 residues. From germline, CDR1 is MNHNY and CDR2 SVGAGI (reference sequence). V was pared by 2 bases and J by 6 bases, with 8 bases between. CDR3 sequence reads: CASSYRGFNEQFF. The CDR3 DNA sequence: TGTGCCAGCAGTTACAGGGGATTCAATGAGCAGTTCTTC.

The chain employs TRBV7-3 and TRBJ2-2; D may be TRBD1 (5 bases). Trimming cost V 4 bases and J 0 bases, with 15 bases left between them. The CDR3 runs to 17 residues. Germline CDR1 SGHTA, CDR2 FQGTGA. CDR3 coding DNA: TGTGCCAGCAGCTCAAACCCAAGACAGACGAACACCGGGGAGCTGTTTTTT. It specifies CASSSNPRQTNTGELFF.

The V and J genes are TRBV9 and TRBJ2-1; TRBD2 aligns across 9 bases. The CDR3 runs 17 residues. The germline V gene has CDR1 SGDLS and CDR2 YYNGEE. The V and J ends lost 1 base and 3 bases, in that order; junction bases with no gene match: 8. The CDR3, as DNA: TGTGCCAGCAGCGTATCCCGGCGGGAGGGCCACTACAATGAGCAGTTCTTC. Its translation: CASSVSRREGHYNEQFF.

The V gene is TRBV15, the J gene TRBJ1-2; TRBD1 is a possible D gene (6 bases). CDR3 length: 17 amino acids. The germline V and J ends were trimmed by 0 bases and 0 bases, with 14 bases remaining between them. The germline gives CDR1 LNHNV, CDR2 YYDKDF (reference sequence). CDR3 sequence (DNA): TGTGCCACCAGCAGAGATCTTGGGACAAGAACTAACTATGGCTACACCTTC. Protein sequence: CATSRDLGTRTNYGYTF. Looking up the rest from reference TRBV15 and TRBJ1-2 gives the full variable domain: DAMVIQNPRYQVTQFGKPVTLSCSQTLNHNVMYWYQQKSSQAPKLLFHYYDKDFNNEADTPDNFQSRRPNTSFCFLDIRSPGLGDTAMYLCATSRDLGTRTNYGYTFGSGTRLTVV.

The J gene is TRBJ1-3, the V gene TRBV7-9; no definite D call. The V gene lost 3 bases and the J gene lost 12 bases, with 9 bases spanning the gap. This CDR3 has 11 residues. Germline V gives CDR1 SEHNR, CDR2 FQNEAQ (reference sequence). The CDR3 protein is CASSFPHGIYF. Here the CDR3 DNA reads TGTGCCAGCAGCTTTCCTCATGGCATATATTTT.

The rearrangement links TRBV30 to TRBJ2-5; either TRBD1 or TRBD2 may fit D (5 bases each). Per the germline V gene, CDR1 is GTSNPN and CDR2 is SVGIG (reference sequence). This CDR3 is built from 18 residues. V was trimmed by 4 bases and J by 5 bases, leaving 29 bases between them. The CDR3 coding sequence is TGTGCCTGGACCAAACGAGGGGTCAGAACAAGAAACTGGGAGACCCAGTACTTC. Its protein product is CAWTKRGVRTRNWETQYF. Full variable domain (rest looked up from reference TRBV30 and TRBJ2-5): SQTIHQWPATLVQPVGSPLSLECTVEGTSNPNLYWYRQAAGRGLQLLFYSVGIGQISSEVPQNLSASRPQDRQFILSSKKLLLSDSGFYLCAWTKRGVRTRNWETQYFGPGTRLLVL.

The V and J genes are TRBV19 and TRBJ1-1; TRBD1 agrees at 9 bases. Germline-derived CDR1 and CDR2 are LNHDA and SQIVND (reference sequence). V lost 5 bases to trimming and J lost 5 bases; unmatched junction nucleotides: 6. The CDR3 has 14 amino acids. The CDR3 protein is CASSLIQGATEAFF. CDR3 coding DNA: TGTGCCAGTAGTCTGATACAGGGGGCTACTGAAGCTTTCTTT.

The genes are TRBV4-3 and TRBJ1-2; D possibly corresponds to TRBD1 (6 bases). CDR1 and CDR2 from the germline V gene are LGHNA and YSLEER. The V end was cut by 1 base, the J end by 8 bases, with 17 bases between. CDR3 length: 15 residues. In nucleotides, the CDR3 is TGCGCCAGCAGCCAAGCATTCGAGACAGGAAGGGGCTACACCTTC. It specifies CASSQAFETGRGYTF.

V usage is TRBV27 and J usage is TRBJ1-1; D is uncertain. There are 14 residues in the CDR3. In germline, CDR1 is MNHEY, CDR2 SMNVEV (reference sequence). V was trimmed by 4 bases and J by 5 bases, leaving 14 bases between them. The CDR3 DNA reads TGTGCCAGCAGTTCCCGGGCCTCGGGGACTGAAGCTTTCTTT. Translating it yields CASSSRASGTEAFF.

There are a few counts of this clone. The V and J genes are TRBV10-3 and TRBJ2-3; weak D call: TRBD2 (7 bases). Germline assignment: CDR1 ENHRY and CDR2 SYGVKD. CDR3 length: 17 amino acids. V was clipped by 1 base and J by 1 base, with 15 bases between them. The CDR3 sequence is CAISEWSGGVGTDTQYF. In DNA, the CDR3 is TGTGCCATCAGTGAGTGGTCGGGGGGCGTAGGCACAGATACGCAGTATTTT.

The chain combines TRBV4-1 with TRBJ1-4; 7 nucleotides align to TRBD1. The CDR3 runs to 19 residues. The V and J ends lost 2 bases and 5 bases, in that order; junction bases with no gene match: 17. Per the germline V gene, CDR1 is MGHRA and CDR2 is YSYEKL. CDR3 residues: CASSQSLASGQLGNEKLFF. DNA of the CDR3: TGCGCCAGCAGCCAATCCCTAGCCTCGGGACAGCTCGGGAATGAAAAACTGTTTTTT.

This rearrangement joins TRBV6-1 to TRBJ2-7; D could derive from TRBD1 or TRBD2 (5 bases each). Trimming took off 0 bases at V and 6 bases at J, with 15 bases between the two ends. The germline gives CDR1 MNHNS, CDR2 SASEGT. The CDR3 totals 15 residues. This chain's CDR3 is CASSEALRSGSEQYF. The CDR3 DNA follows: TGTGCCAGCAGTGAAGCGCTCCGGTCAGGGAGCGAGCAGTACTTC.

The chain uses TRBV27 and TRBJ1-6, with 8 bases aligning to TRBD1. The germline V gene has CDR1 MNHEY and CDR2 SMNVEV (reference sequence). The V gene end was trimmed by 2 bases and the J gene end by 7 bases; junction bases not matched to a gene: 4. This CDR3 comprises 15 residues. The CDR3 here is CASSLNQGANSPLHF. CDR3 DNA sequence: TGTGCCAGCAGTTTAAACCAGGGGGCGAATTCACCCCTCCACTTT.

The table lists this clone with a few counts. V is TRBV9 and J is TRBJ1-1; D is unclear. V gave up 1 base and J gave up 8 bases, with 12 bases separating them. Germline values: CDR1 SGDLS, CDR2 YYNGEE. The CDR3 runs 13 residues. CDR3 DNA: TGTGCCAGCAGCGTATTGCTAGACGGGGAAGCTTTCTTT. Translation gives CASSVLLDGEAFF.

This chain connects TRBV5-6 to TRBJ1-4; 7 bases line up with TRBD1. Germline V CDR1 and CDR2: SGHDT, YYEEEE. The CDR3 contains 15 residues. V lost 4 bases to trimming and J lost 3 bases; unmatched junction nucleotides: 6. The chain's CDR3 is CASSDDRASNEKLFF. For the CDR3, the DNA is TGTGCCAGCAGCGATGACAGGGCTTCTAATGAAAAACTGTTTTTT.

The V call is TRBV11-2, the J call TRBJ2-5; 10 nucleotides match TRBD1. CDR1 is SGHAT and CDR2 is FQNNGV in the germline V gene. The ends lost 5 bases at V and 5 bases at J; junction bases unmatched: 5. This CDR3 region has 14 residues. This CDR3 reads CASSPMTGGETQYF. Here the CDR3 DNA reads TGTGCCAGCAGCCCAATGACAGGGGGCGAGACCCAGTACTTC.

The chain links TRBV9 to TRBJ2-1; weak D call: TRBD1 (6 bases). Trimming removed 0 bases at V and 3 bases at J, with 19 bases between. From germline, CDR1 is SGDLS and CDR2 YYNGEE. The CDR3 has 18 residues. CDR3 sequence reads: CASSVGLIGAQGYNEQFF. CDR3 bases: TGTGCCAGCAGCGTAGGACTAATCGGTGCACAGGGCTACAATGAGCAGTTCTTC. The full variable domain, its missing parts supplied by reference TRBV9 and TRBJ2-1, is DSGVTQTPKHLITATGQRVTLRCSPRSGDLSVYWYQQSLDQGLQFLIQYYNGEERAKGNILERFSAQQFPDLHSELNLSSLELGDSALYFCASSVGLIGAQGYNEQFFGPGTRLTVL.

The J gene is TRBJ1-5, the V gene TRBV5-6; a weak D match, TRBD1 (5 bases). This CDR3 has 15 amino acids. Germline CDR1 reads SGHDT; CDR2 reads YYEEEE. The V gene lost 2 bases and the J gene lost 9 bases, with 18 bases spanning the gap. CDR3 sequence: CASSFGGEGGRPQHF. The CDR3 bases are TGTGCCAGCAGCTTTGGAGGGGAAGGAGGGCGGCCCCAGCATTTT.

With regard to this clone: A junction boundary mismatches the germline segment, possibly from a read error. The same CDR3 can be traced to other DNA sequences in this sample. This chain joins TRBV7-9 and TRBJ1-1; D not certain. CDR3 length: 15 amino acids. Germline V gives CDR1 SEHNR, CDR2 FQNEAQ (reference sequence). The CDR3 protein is CASSLALWGNTEAFF. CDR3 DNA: TGTGCCAGCAGTTTAGCCCTTTGGGGGAACACTGAAGCTTTCTTT.